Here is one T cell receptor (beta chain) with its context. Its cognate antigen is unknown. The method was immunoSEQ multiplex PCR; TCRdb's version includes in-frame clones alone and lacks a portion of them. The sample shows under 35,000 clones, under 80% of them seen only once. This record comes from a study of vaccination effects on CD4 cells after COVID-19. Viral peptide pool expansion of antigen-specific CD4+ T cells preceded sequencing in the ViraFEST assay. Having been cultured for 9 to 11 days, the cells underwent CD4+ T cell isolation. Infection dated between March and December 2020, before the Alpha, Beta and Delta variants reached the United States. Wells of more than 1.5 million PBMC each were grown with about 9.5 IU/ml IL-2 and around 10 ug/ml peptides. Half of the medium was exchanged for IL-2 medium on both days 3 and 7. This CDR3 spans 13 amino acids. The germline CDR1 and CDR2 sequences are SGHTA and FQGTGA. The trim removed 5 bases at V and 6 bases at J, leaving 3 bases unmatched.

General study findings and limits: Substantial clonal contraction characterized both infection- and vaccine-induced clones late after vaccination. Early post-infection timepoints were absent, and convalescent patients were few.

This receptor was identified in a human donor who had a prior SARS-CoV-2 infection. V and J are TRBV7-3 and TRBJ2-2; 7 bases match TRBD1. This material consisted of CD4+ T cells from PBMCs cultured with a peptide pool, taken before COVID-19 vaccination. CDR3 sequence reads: CASSTGQAGELFF. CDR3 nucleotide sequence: TGTGCCAGCAGCACCGGACAGGCCGGGGAGCTGTTTTTT.